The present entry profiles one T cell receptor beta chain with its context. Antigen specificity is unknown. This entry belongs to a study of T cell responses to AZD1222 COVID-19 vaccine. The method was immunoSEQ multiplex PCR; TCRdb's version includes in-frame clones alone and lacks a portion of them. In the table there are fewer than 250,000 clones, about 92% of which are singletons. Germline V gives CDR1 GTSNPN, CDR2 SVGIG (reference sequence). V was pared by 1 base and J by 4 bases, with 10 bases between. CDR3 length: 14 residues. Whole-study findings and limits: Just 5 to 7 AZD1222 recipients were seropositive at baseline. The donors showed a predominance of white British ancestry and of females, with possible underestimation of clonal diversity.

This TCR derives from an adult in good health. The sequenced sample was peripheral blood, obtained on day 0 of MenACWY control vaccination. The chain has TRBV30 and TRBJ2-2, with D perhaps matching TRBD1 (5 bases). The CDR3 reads CAWSEGPRTGELFF. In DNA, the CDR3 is TGTGCCTGGAGTGAGGGGCCGCGCACCGGGGAGCTGTTTTTT.